Described below is a single TCR beta chain sequence and its context. Relative to the germline gene, one junction end is altered; a read error may explain this. Samples underwent the assay at deep level. Genomic DNA per cell subset filled all wells of several immunoSEQ plates. In the original workflow: Because ImmunoSEQ provided only junction sequences with no quality scores, the filtering differed. Repertoires were generated with immunoSEQ multiplex PCR, while TCRdb's copy carries only in-frame clones and drops some. V and J calls and clone size are copied from that table; D and trimming were computed from the DNA. The sample shows some 2,100,000 clones, about 92% of them seen only once. Germline V lookup: CDR1 MNHNY, CDR2 SVGAGI (reference sequence). The CDR3 length is 12 residues. In the naive CD8 group, cells lacked CD45RO and were positively selected for CCR7, so terminally differentiated effector memory CD45RA+ cells were left out. Caucasian adults residing in Nashville, Tennessee made up all the donors.

This record comes from a study of shared clonotypes between healthy human individuals. The receptor was isolated from a man aged 18 to 35 in good health. Some clones in this sample may be carry-over from other donors' samples. The gene calls are TRBV6-6 and TRBJ2-1; TRBD2 matches 7 bases. Sequences were obtained from naive CD8+ T cells from PBMCs. The CDR3 protein is CASSSPGLFLLF. DNA of the CDR3: TGTGCCAGCAGTTCCCCGGGACTATTCTTGCTCTTC.